One sample yielded the 16 T cell receptor beta chains listed below, sequenced in a study of vaccination effects on CD4 cells after COVID-19. Their antigens are not known. The assay was immunoSEQ multiplex PCR, and TCRdb's table has in-frame clones only and misses some. The table includes some 61,000 clones, less than 80% detected once. Prior to sequencing, the ViraFEST assay stimulated PBMC with viral peptide pools, which expanded the antigen-specific CD4+ T cells. Following 10 days of culture, CD4+ T cells were isolated. The participants, recipients of two vaccine doses, got either BNT162b2 or mRNA-1273. This specimen was CD4+ T cells from PBMCs cultured with HCoV-OC43 spike peptides, taken after COVID-19 vaccination. Subset reported: HCoV-OC43 spike overlapping peptide pool stimulation. The receptors come from a human donor who received a COVID-19 vaccine.

This chain connects TRBV3-1 (or the pseudogene TRBV3-2) to TRBJ1-2; possibly TRBD1 for D (5 bases). V gave up 3 bases and J gave up 11 bases, with 19 bases separating them. This CDR3 has 14 residues. Per germline, CDR1 LGHDT and CDR2 YNNKEL (reference sequence). The CDR3 nucleotides are TGTGCCAGCAGCCATGCCCCCAGGGATAAGAGTTACACCTTC. Its translation is CASSHAPRDKSYTF.

This clone was observed once. This chain joins TRBV30 and TRBJ2-7, with 9 bases lining up with TRBD2. This CDR3 comprises 14 residues. Germline lookup yields CDR1 GTSNPN and CDR2 SVGIG (reference sequence). Germline trimming cut 3 bases from V and 1 base from J; bases unmatched to any gene: 4. The CDR3 bases are TGTGCCTGGAGCACTAGCGGGTGGTCCTACGAGCAGTACGTC. Translated: CAWSTSGWSYEQYV.

The chain links TRBV4-1 to TRBJ2-7, with TRBD2 matching over 12 bases. V lost 1 base and J lost 2; bases outside the gene matches: 12. Germline CDR1 reads MGHRA; CDR2 reads YSYEKL. This CDR3 region has 19 residues. The CDR3 sequence is CASSQAFWGLAGKTYEQYV. CDR3 nucleotide sequence: TGCGCCAGCAGCCAAGCGTTCTGGGGACTAGCGGGCAAGACCTACGAGCAGTACGTC.

The V gene is TRBV6-6, the J gene TRBJ2-7, with no clear D. The V end lost 5 bases, the J end lost 2 bases, and 13 bases lay between the germline ends. The CDR3 runs to 14 residues. CDR1 is MNHNY, CDR2 SVGAGI, per germline (reference sequence). For the CDR3, the DNA is TGTGCCAGCAGTCCAGGATTAGTCCCCTACGAGCAGTACGTC. This encodes CASSPGLVPYEQYV.

The chain couples TRBV9 to TRBJ1-6; tentatively, D is TRBD1 (5 bases). Per the germline V gene, CDR1 is SGDLS and CDR2 is YYNGEE. CDR3 size: 15 residues. V was pared by 1 base and J by 6 bases, with 11 bases between. The CDR3 coding sequence is TGTGCCAGCAGCGTATCCGGGGCACTTAATTCACCCCTCCACTTT. It encodes CASSVSGALNSPLHF. Together with reference TRBV9 and TRBJ1-6, the CDR3 gives the full variable domain: DSGVTQTPKHLITATGQRVTLRCSPRSGDLSVYWYQQSLDQGLQFLIQYYNGEERAKGNILERFSAQQFPDLHSELNLSSLELGDSALYFCASSVSGALNSPLHFGNGTRLTVT.

This clone has more than one count but fewer than ten. This chain links TRBV27 with TRBJ2-2; tentatively, D is TRBD1 (6 bases). The germline V and J ends were trimmed by 6 bases and 0 bases, with 11 bases remaining between them. Germline lookup yields CDR1 MNHEY and CDR2 SMNVEV (reference sequence). This CDR3 region has 15 residues. The CDR3 protein is CASRPTGSNTGELFF. As DNA, the CDR3 is TGTGCCAGCAGGCCCACAGGGTCGAACACCGGGGAGCTGTTTTTT.

The chain joins TRBV6-5 to TRBJ2-5; maybe TRBD2 (5 bases). The V gene's germline CDR1 is MNHEY and CDR2 SVGAGI. V lost 0 bases to trimming and J lost 3 bases, with 8 bases between them. CDR3 length: 14 amino acids. In DNA form, the CDR3 reads TGTGCCAGCAGTTACTCGATCGGGGAAGAGACCCAGTACTTC. It specifies CASSYSIGEETQYF.

The chain joins TRBV6-5 to TRBJ2-7; either TRBD1 or TRBD2 may supply D (7 bases each). Germline V gene data show CDR1 as MNHEY and CDR2 as SVGAGI. The CDR3 is 14 residues long. V dropped 5 bases and J dropped 3 bases, with 14 bases sitting between them. CDR3 amino acids: CASSPQGGSYEQYV. CDR3 DNA sequence: TGTGCCAGCAGTCCCCAGGGGGGGAGCTACGAGCAGTACGTC.

This rearrangement joins TRBV5-1 to TRBJ2-3; D is unclear. The CDR3 extends over 14 amino acids. V lost 2 bases, J lost 0 bases, and 7 bases lay in between. Germline CDR1 SGHRS, CDR2 YFSETQ. CDR3 sequence reads: CASSLGPSTDTQYF. CDR3 in DNA: TGCGCCAGCAGCTTAGGTCCGAGCACAGATACGCAGTATTTT.

V and J are TRBV2 and TRBJ2-7, with TRBD1 identical over 9 bases. CDR1 SNHLY and CDR2 FYNNEI come from the germline V gene. J gave up 6 bases and V 6 bases, and 12 bases lay outside the gene matches. The length of the CDR3 is 15 residues. The CDR3 loop reads CASSLSTGQGIEQYV. The DNA of the CDR3 is TGTGCCAGCAGCCTCTCGACGGGACAGGGTATCGAGCAGTACGTC.

CDR3 in DNA: TGTGCCAGCAGCGCCCGGTGGGGGTACGAGCAGTACGTC. Translation gives CASSARWGYEQYV. The V call is TRBV6-5, the J call TRBJ2-7, with D tentatively TRBD1 or TRBD2 (5 bases each). The ends were cut back, 6 bases at V and 4 bases at J, with 13 bases in the middle. Germline assignment: CDR1 MNHEY and CDR2 SVGAGI. This CDR3 spans 13 amino acids.

This clone was detected a few times. V usage is TRBV25-1 and J usage is TRBJ1-5; D call uncertain. The germline CDR1 and CDR2 sequences are MGHDK and SYGVNS. V was cut by 0 bases and J by 5 bases, with 5 bases left in between. This CDR3 comprises 13 residues. The CDR3 reads CASSEYGDQPQHF. The CDR3, as DNA: TGTGCCAGCAGTGAATATGGGGATCAGCCCCAGCATTTT.

The rearrangement joins TRBV5-1 to TRBJ2-3, with 9 positions matching TRBD2. This CDR3 is built from 16 residues. The V segment lost 5 bases and the J segment 4 bases; nucleotides outside the gene matches: 11. Germline V gene data show CDR1 as SGHRS and CDR2 as YFSETQ. The CDR3 protein is CASRPLSGGLADTQYF. CDR3 in DNA: TGCGCCAGCAGACCCTTAAGCGGGGGGCTGGCAGATACGCAGTATTTT.

This clone was detected once. The chain joins TRBV6-1 to TRBJ1-3, with D tentatively TRBD1 (5 bases). V lost 1 base and J lost 4, with 8 bases in between. From germline, CDR1 is MNHNS and CDR2 SASEGT. The CDR3 spans 14 residues. CDR3 residues: CASSEGRVGNTIYF. CDR3 in DNA: TGTGCCAGCAGTGAAGGCAGGGTCGGAAACACCATATATTTT.

This chain connects TRBV7-9 to TRBJ1-2, with TRBD1 as a possible D gene (5 bases). Per germline, CDR1 SEHNR and CDR2 FQNEAQ (reference sequence). The CDR3 runs to 14 residues. The V and J ends lost 5 bases and 3 bases respectively, with 13 bases between them. CDR3 nucleotides: TGTGCCAGCAGCCCAGGGAGGGAAGACTATGGCTACACCTTC. Translated, it gives CASSPGREDYGYTF.

The CDR3 here is CASSSRDRTAYNEQFF. In DNA, the CDR3 is TGTGCCAGCAGCAGCCGGGACAGGACTGCCTACAATGAGCAGTTCTTC. The V gene is TRBV7-7, the J gene TRBJ2-1, with 8 bases matching TRBD1. J gave up 2 bases and V 5 bases, and 8 bases lay outside the gene matches. Per the germline V gene, CDR1 is SSHAT and CDR2 is FNYEAQ (reference sequence). The CDR3 has 16 amino acids.